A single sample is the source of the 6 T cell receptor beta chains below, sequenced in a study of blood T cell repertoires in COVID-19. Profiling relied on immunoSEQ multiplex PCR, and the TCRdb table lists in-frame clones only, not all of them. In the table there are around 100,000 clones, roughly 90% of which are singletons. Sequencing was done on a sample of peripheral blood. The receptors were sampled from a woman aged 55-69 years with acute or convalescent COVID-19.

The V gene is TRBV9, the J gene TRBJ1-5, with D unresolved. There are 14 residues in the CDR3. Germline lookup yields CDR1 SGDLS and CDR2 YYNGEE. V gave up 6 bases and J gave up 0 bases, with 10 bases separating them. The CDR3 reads CASTGSFSNQPQHF. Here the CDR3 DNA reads TGTGCCAGCACGGGATCCTTTAGCAATCAGCCCCAGCATTTT.

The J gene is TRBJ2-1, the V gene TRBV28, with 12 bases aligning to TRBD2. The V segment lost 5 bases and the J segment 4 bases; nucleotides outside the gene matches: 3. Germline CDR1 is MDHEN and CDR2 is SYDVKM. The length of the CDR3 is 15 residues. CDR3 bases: TGTGCCAGCAGTCCAGGACTAGCGGGGTACAATGAGCAGTTCTTC. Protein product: CASSPGLAGYNEQFF.

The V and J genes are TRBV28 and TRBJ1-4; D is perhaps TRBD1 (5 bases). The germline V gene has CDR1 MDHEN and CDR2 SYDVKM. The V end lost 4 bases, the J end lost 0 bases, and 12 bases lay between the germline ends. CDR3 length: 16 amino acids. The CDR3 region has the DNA TGTGCCAGCAGTTATTCCGGACACACAACTAATGAAAAACTGTTTTTT. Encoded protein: CASSYSGHTTNEKLFF.

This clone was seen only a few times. CDR3 residues: CASSSRNQPQHF. The DNA for the CDR3 is TGTGCCAGCAGTTCGAGAAATCAGCCCCAGCATTTT. The chain combines TRBV27 with TRBJ1-5; D ambiguous. From germline, CDR1 is MNHEY and CDR2 SMNVEV (reference sequence). V was clipped by 4 bases and J by 4 bases, with 5 bases between them. The CDR3 runs 12 residues.

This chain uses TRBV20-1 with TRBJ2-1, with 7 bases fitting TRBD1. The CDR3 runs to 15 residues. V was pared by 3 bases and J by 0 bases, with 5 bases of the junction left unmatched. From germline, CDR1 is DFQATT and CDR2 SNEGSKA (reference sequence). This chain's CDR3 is CSASLGGLSYNEQFF. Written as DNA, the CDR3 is TGCAGTGCTAGTTTAGGGGGCCTCTCCTACAATGAGCAGTTCTTC.

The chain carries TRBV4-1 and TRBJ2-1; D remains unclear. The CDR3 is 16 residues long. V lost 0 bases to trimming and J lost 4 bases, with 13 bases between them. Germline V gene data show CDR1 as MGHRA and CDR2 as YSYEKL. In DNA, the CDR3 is TGCGCCAGCAGCCAAGATTCAGCGAACCTTTACAATGAGCAGTTCTTC. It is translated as CASSQDSANLYNEQFF.